A selection of T cell receptor beta chains follows, all from one sample in a study of quantifying T cell responses using KT2 cells. Using its own MiXCR run on the UMI-ligation and nested PCR reads, TCRdb lists one record per CDR3 protein. The data hold about 41,000 distinct CDR3 sequences, with 15% to 20% observed a single time. The material sequenced was PBMCs spiked with cells of the T cell clone KT2. Receptors originate from a human donor. Both conserved end residues are part of each CDR3. The order of the fields is J gene, V gene, clone size, D gene, CDR3 DNA, CDR3 protein. A D gene is named only where the DNA matches it firmly. Part of the rows lack a size; the others show once, few, many or a class for expanded clones.

j_call: TRBJ1-5; v_call: TRBV12-3/TRBV12-4; clone_size: .; d_call: TRBD1; cdr3_nt: TGTGCCAGCAGGCCCGGGACAGGCTTAAATCAGCCCCAGCATTTT; cdr3_aa: CASRPGTGLNQPQHF
j_call: TRBJ1-3; v_call: TRBV9; clone_size: few; d_call: TRBD1; cdr3_nt: TGTGCCAGCAGTACAGGGGTCTCTGGAAACACCATATATTTT; cdr3_aa: CASSTGVSGNTIYF
j_call: TRBJ1-6; v_call: TRBV20-1; clone_size: .; d_call: TRBD1; cdr3_nt: TGCAGTGCTAGAGTGGGGACAGGGAGCTCCTATAATTCACCCCTCCACTTT; cdr3_aa: CSARVGTGSSYNSPLHF
j_call: TRBJ2-7; v_call: TRBV4-1; clone_size: .; d_call: TRBD2; cdr3_nt: TGCGCCAGCAGCCAACATAGCGGGAGGGCGTACGAGCAGTACTTC; cdr3_aa: CASSQHSGRAYEQYF
j_call: TRBJ2-7; v_call: TRBV4-3; clone_size: few; d_call: .; cdr3_nt: TGCGCCAGCAGCCAAGATCTGGCGGCAGCTCGCTACGAGCAGTACTTC; cdr3_aa: CASSQDLAAARYEQYF
j_call: TRBJ2-3; v_call: TRBV7-2; clone_size: many; d_call: .; cdr3_nt: TGTGCCAGCAGCTTAGGAGTCCTCAGACGTGACTCCGATACGCAGTATTTT; cdr3_aa: CASSLGVLRRDSDTQYF
j_call: TRBJ2-3; v_call: TRBV7-2; clone_size: many; d_call: .; cdr3_nt: TGTGCCAGCAGCTTATATGCAGATACGCAGTATTTT; cdr3_aa: CASSLYADTQYF
j_call: TRBJ1-2; v_call: TRBV12-3/TRBV12-4; clone_size: few; d_call: .; cdr3_nt: TGTGCCAGCAGCAAGGGGCTCGCCAGGGGAGGGAATGGCTACACCTTC; cdr3_aa: CASSKGLARGGNGYTF
j_call: TRBJ2-7; v_call: TRBV11-2; clone_size: .; d_call: .; cdr3_nt: TGTGCCAGCACCTCCCCGGTGGCTTACGAGCAGTACTTC; cdr3_aa: CASTSPVAYEQYF
j_call: TRBJ2-7; v_call: TRBV6-2/TRBV6-3; clone_size: .; d_call: .; cdr3_nt: TGTGCCAGCAGTTTTTCTTCCTACGAGCAGTACTTC; cdr3_aa: CASSFSSYEQYF
j_call: TRBJ1-1; v_call: TRBV30; clone_size: .; d_call: .; cdr3_nt: TGTGCCTGGAGTGGCCGCGAGAGTGAAGCTTTCTTT; cdr3_aa: CAWSGRESEAFF
j_call: TRBJ1-1; v_call: TRBV2; clone_size: .; d_call: .; cdr3_nt: TGTGCCAATCAGAGGGAGCGGGACACTGAAGCTTTCTTT; cdr3_aa: CANQRERDTEAFF
j_call: TRBJ2-3; v_call: TRBV3-1; clone_size: .; d_call: TRBD2; cdr3_nt: TGTGCCAGCAGCCAAGATCCGGGGGGAGCAGATACGCAGTATTTT; cdr3_aa: CASSQDPGGADTQYF
j_call: TRBJ2-3; v_call: TRBV7-2; clone_size: .; d_call: TRBD2; cdr3_nt: TGTGCCAGCAGCTTAGCGGTGAAGCGGGAGGGGGAAGATACGCAGTATTTT; cdr3_aa: CASSLAVKREGEDTQYF
j_call: TRBJ2-7; v_call: TRBV27; clone_size: many; d_call: TRBD2; cdr3_nt: TGTGCCAGCAGAGGAACTAGCGGGAGCTCCTACGAGCAGTACTTC; cdr3_aa: CASRGTSGSSYEQYF
j_call: TRBJ2-6; v_call: TRBV11-3; clone_size: .; d_call: TRBD2; cdr3_nt: TGTGCCAGCAGCTTCTTCCTGCAACTAGCGGGACCGATTTCTGGGGCCAACGTCCTGACTTTC; cdr3_aa: CASSFFLQLAGPISGANVLTF
j_call: TRBJ2-3; v_call: TRBV13; clone_size: .; d_call: TRBD2; cdr3_nt: TGTGCCAGCAGCCCAGGACTAGCGGGGGTCACAGATACGCAGTATTTT; cdr3_aa: CASSPGLAGVTDTQYF
j_call: TRBJ1-1; v_call: TRBV6-2/TRBV6-3; clone_size: few; d_call: .; cdr3_nt: TGTGCCAGCCAGGGTTGGAGCACTGAAGCTTTCTTT; cdr3_aa: CASQGWSTEAFF
j_call: TRBJ1-5; v_call: TRBV20-1; clone_size: few; d_call: .; cdr3_nt: TGCAGTGCTAGAGAGGACAGCAATCAGCCCCAGCATTTT; cdr3_aa: CSAREDSNQPQHF
j_call: TRBJ2-7; v_call: TRBV7-9; clone_size: .; d_call: TRBD1; cdr3_nt: TGTGCCAGCAGCTTAGTAGGGACAGACTCCTACGAGCAGTACTTC; cdr3_aa: CASSLVGTDSYEQYF
j_call: TRBJ2-3; v_call: TRBV7-2; clone_size: many; d_call: .; cdr3_nt: TGTGCCAGCAGCTTAACTGGGGGCACAGATACGCAGTATTTT; cdr3_aa: CASSLTGGTDTQYF
j_call: TRBJ2-1; v_call: TRBV24-1; clone_size: few; d_call: TRBD2; cdr3_nt: TGTGCCACCAGTGATCCCCGCACTAGCGGAACCTACAATGAGCAGTTCTTC; cdr3_aa: CATSDPRTSGTYNEQFF
j_call: TRBJ2-1; v_call: TRBV11-2; clone_size: many; d_call: TRBD1; cdr3_nt: TGTGCCAGCAGTGGAGTGACAGGGCCCACCCTATTCTTC; cdr3_aa: CASSGVTGPTLFF
j_call: TRBJ1-2; v_call: TRBV7-8; clone_size: few; d_call: TRBD1; cdr3_nt: TGTGCCAGCAGCTTAGCCCGCCGACAGGGGGCCTATGGCTACACCTTC; cdr3_aa: CASSLARRQGAYGYTF
j_call: TRBJ2-7; v_call: TRBV6-6; clone_size: .; d_call: .; cdr3_nt: TGTGCCAGCAGTTACGGGGACGCCTACGAGCAGTACTTC; cdr3_aa: CASSYGDAYEQYF
j_call: TRBJ2-3; v_call: TRBV25-1; clone_size: few; d_call: .; cdr3_nt: TGCGGGAGTAGCAGCACAGATACGCAGTATTTT; cdr3_aa: CGSSSTDTQYF
j_call: TRBJ2-5; v_call: TRBV20-1; clone_size: medium-sized; d_call: .; cdr3_nt: TGCAGTGCTAGATACGGGGACGCCCAAGAGACCCAGTACTTC; cdr3_aa: CSARYGDAQETQYF
j_call: TRBJ2-5; v_call: TRBV3-1; clone_size: .; d_call: .; cdr3_nt: TGTGCCAGCAGCTACCGGGGAATAAAAGAGACCCAGTACTTC; cdr3_aa: CASSYRGIKETQYF
j_call: TRBJ1-2; v_call: TRBV20-1; clone_size: .; d_call: .; cdr3_nt: TGCAGCGAAGGGCGCCTGGGCCGACGTGGCTACACCTTC; cdr3_aa: CSEGRLGRRGYTF
j_call: TRBJ2-1; v_call: TRBV20-1; clone_size: few; d_call: .; cdr3_nt: TGCAGTGCTAGAGTGGCAGGGGAAGACAATGAGCAGTTCTTC; cdr3_aa: CSARVAGEDNEQFF
j_call: TRBJ2-1; v_call: TRBV25-1; clone_size: few; d_call: .; cdr3_nt: TGTGCCAGCAGTGATCGTCAGAGGGCCTACAATGAGCAGTTCTTC; cdr3_aa: CASSDRQRAYNEQFF
j_call: TRBJ2-2; v_call: TRBV10-3; clone_size: few; d_call: .; cdr3_nt: TGTGCCATCAGTGAGACCGCGGGACAGATAAACACCGGGGAGCTGTTTTTT; cdr3_aa: CAISETAGQINTGELFF
j_call: TRBJ2-1; v_call: TRBV11-2; clone_size: .; d_call: .; cdr3_nt: TGTGCCAGCAGCTGGGGCTTGCGGGAGCAGTTCTTC; cdr3_aa: CASSWGLREQFF
j_call: TRBJ2-7; v_call: TRBV28; clone_size: .; d_call: TRBD1; cdr3_nt: TGTGCCAGCAGTTTACAGGGACAGGGAACCTACGAGCAGTACTTC; cdr3_aa: CASSLQGQGTYEQYF
j_call: TRBJ1-4; v_call: TRBV28; clone_size: .; d_call: .; cdr3_nt: TGTGCCAGCAGTTTATGGGAAAAACTGTTTTTT; cdr3_aa: CASSLWEKLFF
j_call: TRBJ2-3; v_call: TRBV12-3/TRBV12-4; clone_size: few; d_call: TRBD2; cdr3_nt: TGTGCCAGCAGTTCCGTCAACCTAGCGGGGGAGAGCACAGATACGCAGTATTTT; cdr3_aa: CASSSVNLAGESTDTQYF
j_call: TRBJ2-7; v_call: TRBV10-3; clone_size: few; d_call: TRBD1; cdr3_nt: TGTGCCATCAGTGGACAGGGCACCTACGAGCAGTACTTC; cdr3_aa: CAISGQGTYEQYF
j_call: TRBJ1-3; v_call: TRBV7-9; clone_size: .; d_call: .; cdr3_nt: TGTGCCAGCAGCTTGATCTCTGGAAACACCATATATTTT; cdr3_aa: CASSLISGNTIYF
j_call: TRBJ1-3; v_call: TRBV6-6; clone_size: .; d_call: .; cdr3_nt: TGTGCCAGCAGTTACATAGGGGCGGCAAACACCATATATTTT; cdr3_aa: CASSYIGAANTIYF
j_call: TRBJ2-7; v_call: TRBV14; clone_size: many; d_call: .; cdr3_nt: TGTGCCAGCAGCGGCGTTGGTGGGGAAGCCTACGAGCAGTACTTC; cdr3_aa: CASSGVGGEAYEQYF
j_call: TRBJ1-1; v_call: TRBV19; clone_size: few; d_call: .; cdr3_nt: TGTGCCAGTAGTATCCCCGGGCGGCCCCGCGAAGCTTTCTTT; cdr3_aa: CASSIPGRPREAFF
j_call: TRBJ2-7; v_call: TRBV20-1; clone_size: few; d_call: TRBD2; cdr3_nt: TGCAGTGCTAAGCTAGCGGCCCGCTACGAGCAGTACTTC; cdr3_aa: CSAKLAARYEQYF
j_call: TRBJ1-4; v_call: TRBV4-1; clone_size: .; d_call: .; cdr3_nt: TGCGCCAGCAGCCCGACTTACGCAACTAATGAAAAACTGTTTTTT; cdr3_aa: CASSPTYATNEKLFF
j_call: TRBJ2-1; v_call: TRBV5-1; clone_size: many; d_call: TRBD2; cdr3_nt: TGCGCCAGCGGCCCCATTGGGACTAGCGCCCGCTCCTACAATGAGCAGTTCTTC; cdr3_aa: CASGPIGTSARSYNEQFF
j_call: TRBJ2-1; v_call: TRBV30; clone_size: .; d_call: .; cdr3_nt: TGTGCCTGGAGTGTTACAGGGCGTGAGCAGTTCTTC; cdr3_aa: CAWSVTGREQFF
j_call: TRBJ1-1; v_call: TRBV20-1; clone_size: .; d_call: .; cdr3_nt: TGCAGTGCTAGAGCCGGGACGGAAGACACTGAAGCTTTCTTT; cdr3_aa: CSARAGTEDTEAFF
j_call: TRBJ2-3; v_call: TRBV6-5; clone_size: .; d_call: TRBD1; cdr3_nt: TGTGCCACCAGTGGTCATTCCGGGACAGGGTTTAAAGATACGCAGTATTTT; cdr3_aa: CATSGHSGTGFKDTQYF
j_call: TRBJ1-2; v_call: TRBV29-1; clone_size: .; d_call: .; cdr3_nt: TGCAGCGCCGAAATCCCCTCTAACTATGGCTACACCTTC; cdr3_aa: CSAEIPSNYGYTF
j_call: TRBJ1-4; v_call: TRBV5-1; clone_size: .; d_call: .; cdr3_nt: TGCGCCAGCAGCTTAACTCCTAGGACAGCCGGAACGTCTAATGAAAAACTGTTTTTT; cdr3_aa: CASSLTPRTAGTSNEKLFF
j_call: TRBJ2-3; v_call: TRBV7-2; clone_size: few; d_call: .; cdr3_nt: TGTGCCAGCAGCTTACATCCTAGCACAGATACGCAGTATTTT; cdr3_aa: CASSLHPSTDTQYF
j_call: TRBJ1-1; v_call: TRBV9; clone_size: .; d_call: .; cdr3_nt: TGTGCCAGCAGCGTAAGCACAAGGGACGGTAACACTGAAGCTTTCTTT; cdr3_aa: CASSVSTRDGNTEAFF
j_call: TRBJ2-5; v_call: TRBV27; clone_size: .; d_call: TRBD2; cdr3_nt: TGTGCCAGCAGTTCCACCGGGACTAGCGGGGGGATACAAGAGACCCAGTACTTC; cdr3_aa: CASSSTGTSGGIQETQYF
j_call: TRBJ1-1; v_call: TRBV5-1; clone_size: few; d_call: .; cdr3_nt: TGCGCCAGCAGCTTGGATCAGGGACCCAACACTGAAGCTTTCTTT; cdr3_aa: CASSLDQGPNTEAFF
j_call: TRBJ2-6; v_call: TRBV12-3/TRBV12-4; clone_size: .; d_call: TRBD2; cdr3_nt: TGTGCCAGCAGAAACCAGCGGGGGGGCCTCCCTGGGGCCAACGTCCTGACTTTC; cdr3_aa: CASRNQRGGLPGANVLTF
j_call: TRBJ2-3; v_call: TRBV7-2; clone_size: few; d_call: .; cdr3_nt: TGTGCCAGCAGCATGGGCCCCCCGAGCACAGATACGCAGTATTTT; cdr3_aa: CASSMGPPSTDTQYF
j_call: TRBJ2-4; v_call: TRBV5-6; clone_size: .; d_call: .; cdr3_nt: TGTGCCAGCAGTTTTAGCGGAGCCAAAAACATTCAGTACTTC; cdr3_aa: CASSFSGAKNIQYF
j_call: TRBJ2-3; v_call: TRBV12-3/TRBV12-4; clone_size: .; d_call: .; cdr3_nt: TGTGCCAGCAGCGGGCAGGGGACCAGCCGGAATACGCAGTATTTT; cdr3_aa: CASSGQGTSRNTQYF
j_call: TRBJ2-3; v_call: TRBV4-3; clone_size: .; d_call: TRBD1; cdr3_nt: TGCGCCAGCAGCCAAGTTTCTCAGGGGGCTCGGGTCGGCACAGATACGCAGTATTTT; cdr3_aa: CASSQVSQGARVGTDTQYF
j_call: TRBJ2-7; v_call: TRBV19; clone_size: .; d_call: TRBD2; cdr3_nt: TGTGCCAGCAAGAGCGGGGGAAGCTCCTACGAGCAGTACTTC; cdr3_aa: CASKSGGSSYEQYF
j_call: TRBJ2-1; v_call: TRBV2; clone_size: .; d_call: .; cdr3_nt: TGTGCCAGCGGGGAAGGGCGGGAGCAGTTCTTC; cdr3_aa: CASGEGREQFF